This passage covers 12 T cell receptor beta chains from one sample sequenced in a study of cytomegalovirus exposure and HLA in healthy donors (dated by TCRdb to 2016 to 2017). Library preparation was by the immunoSEQ multiplex PCR assay. The multiplex PCR relied on a mix of 60 forward primers for TCR Vbeta segments and 13 reverse primers for TCR Jbeta segments. TCRdb took over this immuneACCESS table, retaining in-frame rearrangements with V and J assigned. Such tables are incomplete; in checked studies, under half of the missing clones stem from an unresolved V gene, and the remainder is unexplained. Here the sample has more than 120,000 clones; 65% to 90% occur a single time. Clones ranked in the top ten supply less than 3.5% of the sample. Sequencing input: PBMCs. The receptors shown here come from a young woman in good health and CMV-seronegative.

Only a few counts were recorded for this clone. At the DNA level, this CDR3 is encoded by other sequences in the same sample as well. The V and J genes are TRBV9 and TRBJ2-3, with D unresolved. From germline, CDR1 is SGDLS and CDR2 YYNGEE. V gave up 0 bases and J gave up 0 bases, with 5 bases separating them. The CDR3 has 14 residues. The CDR3 spells CASSVDSSTDTQYF. The DNA of the CDR3 is TGTGCCAGCAGCGTAGATTCTAGCACAGATACGCAGTATTTT. Using reference TRBV9 and TRBJ2-3 for the parts outside the CDR3, the full variable domain is DSGVTQTPKHLITATGQRVTLRCSPRSGDLSVYWYQQSLDQGLQFLIQYYNGEERAKGNILERFSAQQFPDLHSELNLSSLELGDSALYFCASSVDSSTDTQYFGPGTRLTVL.

V and J are TRBV4-1 and TRBJ2-1; TRBD2 agrees at 12 bases. The CDR3 sequence is 18 residues long. CDR1 is MGHRA, CDR2 YSYEKL, per germline. V dropped 0 bases and J dropped 6; count of bases not matched to a gene: 9. CDR3 sequence: CASSQDPTSGRRGNEQFF. The DNA of the CDR3 is TGCGCCAGCAGCCAAGACCCAACTAGCGGGAGGAGGGGCAATGAGCAGTTCTTC.

The chain couples TRBV4-1 to TRBJ2-5; 8 nucleotides match TRBD1. V gave up 1 base and J gave up 5 bases; unmatched junction bases: 6. The CDR3 has 15 residues. Germline CDR1 is MGHRA and CDR2 is YSYEKL. The CDR3 region is CASSQGTGSEETQYF. The CDR3, as DNA: TGCGCCAGCAGCCAAGGGACAGGGTCGGAGGAGACCCAGTACTTC.

The chain uses TRBV19 and TRBJ2-2; 8 bases agree with TRBD2. With V trimmed by 7 bases and J by 0 bases, 10 bases remained unmatched. Germline V gene lookup returns CDR1 LNHDA and CDR2 SQIVND (reference sequence). The CDR3 loop spans 17 amino acids. CDR3 loop: CASTMAGLVSNTGELFF. CDR3 coding DNA: TGTGCCAGTACAATGGCGGGACTAGTGTCGAACACCGGGGAGCTGTTTTTT.

This clone was seen more than once but under ten times. This rearrangement joins TRBV5-8 to TRBJ1-5; D unclear. The V gene lost 4 bases and the J gene lost 1 base, with 9 bases spanning the gap. CDR1 is SGHTS and CDR2 is YDEGEE in the germline V gene. There are 14 residues in the CDR3. CDR3 loop: CASSRGDSNQPQHF. The CDR3 DNA is TGTGCCAGCAGCCGCGGAGACAGCAATCAGCCCCAGCATTTT.

The chain employs TRBV5-1 and TRBJ1-2; no firm D call. The CDR3 length is 17 residues. Germline V lookup: CDR1 SGHRS, CDR2 YFSETQ. V dropped 0 bases and J dropped 0 bases, with 15 bases sitting between them. Written as DNA, the CDR3 is TGCGCCAGCAGCTTGGGAAGAGCGAGTTTCGCTAACTATGGCTACACCTTC. This encodes CASSLGRASFANYGYTF. The variable domain in full, with the rest retrieved from reference TRBV5-1 and TRBJ1-2, is KAGVTQTPRYLIKTRGQQVTLSCSPISGHRSVSWYQQTPGQGLQFLFEYFSETQRNKGNFPGRFSGRQFSNSRSEMNVSTLELGDSALYLCASSLGRASFANYGYTFGSGTRLTVV.

The count of this clone is one. The CDR3 DNA sequence: TGTGCCAGCAGCAGCGACGGAAGAGAGACCCAGTACTTC. This encodes CASSSDGRETQYF. The chain combines TRBV5-5 with TRBJ2-5; no firm D call. The CDR3 runs to 13 residues. CDR1 is SGHKS and CDR2 is YYEKEE in the germline V gene (reference sequence). The V and J ends lost 4 bases and 4 bases respectively, with 11 bases between them. The complete variable domain, with remaining parts taken from reference TRBV5-5 and TRBJ2-5, reads DAGVTQSPTHLIKTRGQQVTLRCSPISGHKSVSWYQQVLGQGPQFIFQYYEKEERGRGNFPDRFSARQFPNYSSELNVNALLLGDSALYLCASSSDGRETQYFGPGTRLLVL.

This clone was detected only a few times. The V gene is TRBV11-2, the J gene TRBJ2-7; D unresolved. The V gene lost 1 base and the J gene lost 3 bases, with 7 bases spanning the gap. This CDR3 has 13 amino acids. Germline V gives CDR1 SGHAT, CDR2 FQNNGV. The CDR3 DNA is TGTGCCAGCAGCTTAGGTACTGACTACGAGCAGTACTTC. It translates to CASSLGTDYEQYF.

The rearrangement joins TRBV11-1 to TRBJ2-7; 11 bases map to TRBD1. CDR1 is SGHAT and CDR2 is FQDESV in the germline V gene (reference sequence). This CDR3 spans 14 amino acids. Losses at the gene ends were 5 bases for V and 6 bases for J; bases not matched to a gene: 6. In DNA, the CDR3 is TGTGCCAGCAGCCCAGGACAGGGGGCAGGCGAGCAGTACTTC. Its translation: CASSPGQGAGEQYF.

This clone occurred once. The chain uses TRBV10-3 and TRBJ2-5; TRBD2 aligns across 9 bases. Germline CDR1 is ENHRY and CDR2 is SYGVKD. CDR3 length equals 13 residues. J lost 5 bases, V lost 8 bases, and 6 bases had no gene match. This CDR3 reads CAIGPSGMETQYF. In DNA form, the CDR3 reads TGTGCCATCGGTCCTAGCGGGATGGAGACCCAGTACTTC.

The chain couples TRBV4-1 to TRBJ2-3; D gene unclear. Looked up from germline, CDR1 is MGHRA and CDR2 is YSYEKL. The CDR3 runs 12 residues. Trimming took 3 bases from V and 6 from J, leaving 7 bases between them. The CDR3 DNA reads TGCGCCAGCAGCCACCCTAGTGATACGCAGTATTTT. It translates to CASSHPSDTQYF.

The V call is TRBV10-3, the J call TRBJ1-5; D might be TRBD1 (6 bases). Trimming removed 0 bases from V and 5 bases from J, with 11 bases in between. From germline, CDR1 is ENHRY and CDR2 SYGVKD. This CDR3 is built from 15 residues. Here the CDR3 DNA reads TGTGCCATCAGTGAGTCAGGGGGATACGATCAGCCCCAGCATTTT. Translation: CAISESGGYDQPQHF.